This T cell receptor beta chain came from a study of shared clonotypes between healthy human individuals. Study-wide points: Clonotypes shared by all four donors outscored non-shared clonotypes in generation probability.

With respect to this clone: Its antigen is still unknown.

The assay ran at deep level. On sorted subsets, replicate PCRs used roughly 190 ng DNA, or 31,000 or so T cell genomes. The repertoire was sequenced with immunoSEQ multiplex PCR; TCRdb's copy has only in-frame clones and lacks some. The data show a few hundred thousand clones, 95% to 98% seen once. The CDR3 sequence is 16 residues long. Trimming took off 5 bases at V and 1 base at J, with 15 bases between the two ends. Germline values: CDR1 SNHLY, CDR2 FYNNEI. The chain links TRBV2 to TRBJ2-1; D call uncertain. The receptor was derived from a woman aged 25 to 39 in good health. The material sequenced was naive CD4+ T cells sorted from blood. The subset is: CD45RA+ positively selected. CDR3 in DNA: TGTGCCAGCAGTCAGGTTTCTAGTCGTTCCTACAATGAGCAGTTCTTC. The encoded protein is CASSQVSSRSYNEQFF.